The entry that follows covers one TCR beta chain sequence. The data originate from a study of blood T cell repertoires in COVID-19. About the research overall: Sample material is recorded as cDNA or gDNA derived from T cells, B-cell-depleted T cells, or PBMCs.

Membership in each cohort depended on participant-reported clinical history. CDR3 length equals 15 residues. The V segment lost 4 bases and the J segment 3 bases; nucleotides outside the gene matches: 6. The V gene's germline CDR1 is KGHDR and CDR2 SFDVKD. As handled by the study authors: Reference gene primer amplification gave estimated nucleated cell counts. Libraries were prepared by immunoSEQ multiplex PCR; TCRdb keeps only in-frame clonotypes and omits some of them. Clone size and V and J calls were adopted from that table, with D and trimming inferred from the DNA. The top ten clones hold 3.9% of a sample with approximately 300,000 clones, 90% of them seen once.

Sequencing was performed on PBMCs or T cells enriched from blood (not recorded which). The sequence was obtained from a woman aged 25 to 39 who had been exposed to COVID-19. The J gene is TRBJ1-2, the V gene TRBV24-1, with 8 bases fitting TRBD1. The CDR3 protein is CATSEWTGLHYGYTF. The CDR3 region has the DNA TGTGCCACCAGTGAGTGGACAGGGCTACACTATGGCTACACCTTC.